What follows are 32 T cell receptor beta chains derived from one specimen sequenced in a study of CD8 T cells in ankylosing spondylitis. Study-wide points: Typical of ankylosing spondylitis blood, it appeared, was a TCR beta motif of eight highly homologous variants.

For these receptors, no antigen is known. Each CDR3 protein is one row after TCRdb ran MiXCR on the 5' RACE reads. The repertoire holds a few hundred thousand distinct CDR3 sequences, with 7.3% as singletons. Sequenced input: blood, either unsorted or a sorted T cell fraction (not recorded which). The source of these receptors is a male donor with ankylosing spondylitis.

This clonotype was recorded at least ten times. The chain is built from TRBV20-1 and TRBJ1-1; unclear D gene. Germline V gene data show CDR1 as DFQATT and CDR2 as SNEGSKA (reference sequence). CDR3 length: 12 amino acids. Trimming removed 3 bases at V and 5 bases at J, with 10 bases between. CDR3 sequence reads: CSARARATEAFF. The CDR3 bases are TGCAGTGCTAGGGCTAGGGCGACTGAAGCTTTCTTT.

In this sample, this clonotype turned up many times. The gene calls are TRBV7-9 and TRBJ2-7; 11 positions agree with TRBD2. The CDR3 loop spans 16 amino acids. Germline loops: CDR1 SEHNR, CDR2 FQNEAQ (reference sequence). The V segment lost 6 bases and the J segment 0 bases; nucleotides outside the gene matches: 7. CDR3 nucleotides: TGTGCCAGCAGTTCTAGCGGGGGGCCCACCTCCTACGAGCAGTACTTC. Protein product: CASSSSGGPTSYEQYF. The whole variable domain, remainder taken from reference TRBV7-9 and TRBJ2-7, is DTGVSQNPRHKITKRGQNVTFRCDPISEHNRLYWYRQTLGQGPEFLTYFQNEAQLEKSRLLSDRFSAERPKGSFSTLEIQRTEQGDSAMYLCASSSSGGPTSYEQYFGPGTRLTVT.

This clonotype was detected only a few times. The V and J genes are TRBV4-1 and TRBJ2-1; D not certain. Germline V lookup: CDR1 MGHRA, CDR2 YSYEKL. V shed 0 bases and J shed 11 bases, with 11 bases lying between them. CDR3 length: 13 residues. The CDR3 DNA follows: TGCGCCAGCAGCCAAGATTGGGGATGGCAGCAGTTCTTC. Translated: CASSQDWGWQQFF.

CDR3 DNA sequence: TGCAGTGCTAGAGATCCCGAGACTCCTTACTACAATGAGCAGTTCTTC. This codes for CSARDPETPYYNEQFF. This rearrangement joins TRBV20-1 to TRBJ2-1; D is uncertain. This CDR3 has 16 amino acids. Trimming shortened V by 0 bases and J by 3 bases, and 15 bases separated the two germline ends. From germline, CDR1 is DFQATT and CDR2 SNEGSKA (reference sequence).

In its sample, this clonotype was seen many times. This sequence joins TRBV4-2 and TRBJ2-3; D is tentatively TRBD1 or TRBD2 (5 bases each). The CDR3 spans 13 residues. The V end was cut by 8 bases, the J end by 5 bases, with 14 bases between. Germline values: CDR1 LGHNA, CDR2 YNFKEQ. CDR3 sequence reads: CASSPLGEDTQYF. Here the CDR3 DNA reads TGTGCCAGCTCCCCGCTGGGGGAAGATACGCAGTATTTT.

This clonotype has just a few counts. The chain joins TRBV6-2 or TRBV6-3 to TRBJ1-5, with D tentatively TRBD1 (6 bases). Per the germline V gene, CDR1 is MNHEY and CDR2 is SVGEGT. The CDR3 loop spans 15 amino acids. Trimming pared 4 bases from V and 1 base from J, leaving 11 bases between. In DNA, the CDR3 is TGTGCCAGCAGTTTACAGGGAACCAGCAATCAGCCCCAGCATTTT. Its translation is CASSLQGTSNQPQHF.

The chain uses TRBV7-2 and TRBJ2-1; D perhaps matches TRBD2 (6 bases). Germline V gene lookup returns CDR1 SGHTA and CDR2 FQGNSA. The CDR3 is 14 amino acids. V was cut by 3 bases and J by 10 bases, with 16 bases left in between. The CDR3 DNA reads as TGTGCCAGCAGCTTCCTATCCGGGAGAGGCGAGCAGTTCTTC. Translating it yields CASSFLSGRGEQFF.

The chain employs TRBV27 and TRBJ2-6, with a tentative D call TRBD1 (6 bases). Germline V gives CDR1 MNHEY, CDR2 SMNVEV (reference sequence). The CDR3 extends over 14 amino acids. V was clipped by 5 bases and J by 4 bases, with 9 bases between them. The CDR3 sequence: CASSRTAGANVLTF. CDR3 bases: TGTGCCAGCAGTCGGACAGCCGGGGCCAACGTCCTGACTTTC.

This clonotype was recorded many times. The chain joins TRBV9 to TRBJ2-7; 9 nucleotides agree with TRBD1. This CDR3 has 15 amino acids. J was trimmed by 5 bases and V by 3 bases; bases with no gene match: 9. Germline V CDR1 and CDR2: SGDLS, YYNGEE. The DNA for the CDR3 is TGTGCCAGCAGCGCTTCCGGGACAGGGATCGACGAGCAGTACTTC. It encodes CASSASGTGIDEQYF.

Many counts were recorded for this clonotype. This chain links TRBV4-1 with TRBJ1-1; D is uncertain. The germline gives CDR1 MGHRA, CDR2 YSYEKL. The ends were cut back, 1 base at V and 8 bases at J, with 26 bases in the middle. The CDR3 contains 18 residues. This CDR3 is CASSQGSPYLTNNLEAFF. CDR3 bases: TGCGCCAGCAGCCAAGGTTCTCCTTACCTGACAAATAACTTAGAAGCTTTCTTT.

In its sample, this clonotype was seen many times. Written as DNA, the CDR3 is TGCGCCAGCAGTCCTAACGCGGGAGAATACACAGATACGCAGTATTTT. This codes for CASSPNAGEYTDTQYF. V usage is TRBV10-1 and J usage is TRBJ2-3, with 7 bases fitting TRBD2. Trimming at V came to 5 bases and at J to 2 bases, leaving 10 bases not matched to a gene. CDR1 and CDR2 from the germline V gene are WNHNN and SYGVQD (reference sequence). The CDR3 length is 16 residues.

This clonotype was found many times. The chain joins TRBV2 to TRBJ2-7; 8 bases are shared with TRBD1. Germline V CDR1 and CDR2: SNHLY, FYNNEI. This CDR3 comprises 16 residues. The V gene end was trimmed by 1 base and the J gene end by 3 bases; junction bases not matched to a gene: 8. The CDR3 is CASSEVFGTGRYEQYF. As DNA, the CDR3 is TGTGCCAGCAGTGAAGTATTTGGGACAGGACGCTACGAGCAGTACTTC.

In this sample, this clonotype turned up a few times. The chain recombines TRBV7-2 with TRBJ2-4; 8 nucleotides line up with TRBD2. CDR3 length: 16 residues. Trimming cost V 6 bases and J 4 bases; bases outside gene matches: 11. Germline-derived CDR1 and CDR2 are SGHTA and FQGNSA. The CDR3 region has the DNA TGTGCCAGCAGTCCCTCGGGCGGGGGGCCAAAAAACATTCAGTACTTC. Translated: CASSPSGGGPKNIQYF.

This clonotype has just a few counts. The chain combines TRBV7-9 with TRBJ2-7; D perhaps matches TRBD2 (5 bases). This CDR3 region has 15 residues. Germline CDR1 and CDR2: SEHNR and FQNEAQ (reference sequence). Trimming took off 3 bases at V and 5 bases at J, with 17 bases between the two ends. The CDR3 loop is CASSFPFGGRDEQYF. The CDR3 bases are TGTGCCAGCAGCTTCCCTTTTGGAGGAAGGGACGAGCAGTACTTC.

This clonotype has just a few counts. The chain couples TRBV15 to TRBJ2-3; the match to TRBD2 covers 7 bases. The CDR3 runs 14 residues. The J segment lost 4 bases and the V segment lost 1 base, leaving 2 bases of the junction unmatched. Germline lookup yields CDR1 LNHNV and CDR2 YYDKDF (reference sequence). This chain's CDR3 is CATSRGGGSDTQYF. CDR3 coding DNA: TGTGCCACCAGCAGAGGCGGGGGATCAGATACGCAGTATTTT.

This clonotype was recorded at least ten times. The chain combines TRBV4-3 with TRBJ2-7, with a possible D match to TRBD1 (5 bases). The germline V gene encodes CDR1 LGHNA and CDR2 YSLEER. The CDR3 is made up of 14 amino acids. Trimming left V 1 base short and J 2 bases short, with 9 bases between. CDR3 protein: CASSQVPGPYEQYF. The CDR3 DNA follows: TGCGCCAGCAGCCAAGTTCCAGGGCCCTACGAGCAGTACTTC.

As to this clonotype: Being one base from a much bigger clone, this may be a read error. The chain recombines TRBV27 with TRBJ2-7, with TRBD1 identical over 9 bases. V was clipped by 5 bases and J by 5 bases; unmatched bases: 7. Germline loops: CDR1 MNHEY, CDR2 SMNVEV (reference sequence). The CDR3 is 14 amino acids. Here the CDR3 reads CASSLRTGEHEQYF. The CDR3 nucleotides are TGTGCCAGCAGTCTCAGGACAGGGGAGCACGAGCAGTACTTC.

Many counts were recorded for this clonotype. The chain combines TRBV12-3 or TRBV12-4 with TRBJ2-7, with D possibly being TRBD1 (6 bases). V shed 5 bases and J shed 2 bases, with 16 bases lying between them. CDR3 length: 15 amino acids. CDR3 DNA sequence: TGTGCCAGCAGTCTGTGGGCAGGGGACCCCTACGAGCAGTACTTC. The encoded protein is CASSLWAGDPYEQYF.

V gene TRBV19 combines with J gene TRBJ2-6; no clear D gene. This CDR3 has 18 residues. Germline V lookup: CDR1 LNHDA, CDR2 SQIVND (reference sequence). Trimming took 5 bases from V and 0 from J, leaving 17 bases between them. The chain's CDR3 is CASSLSPSSSSGANVLTF. The DNA for the CDR3 is TGTGCCAGTAGTCTTAGCCCTTCTTCATCCTCTGGGGCCAACGTCCTGACTTTC.

Ten or more counts support this clonotype. V usage is TRBV14 and J usage is TRBJ2-1; 11 bases line up with TRBD2. V gave up 2 bases and J gave up 0 bases; unmatched junction bases: 6. Germline CDR1 and CDR2: SGHDN and FVKESK. This CDR3 contains 18 residues. CDR3 sequence reads: CASSQRIAGGYSYNEQFF. CDR3 DNA sequence: TGTGCCAGCAGCCAACGAATAGCGGGAGGGTACTCCTACAATGAGCAGTTCTTC.

The genes are TRBV7-9 and TRBJ2-5; unclear D gene. The CDR3 length is 15 residues. Germline V CDR1 and CDR2: SEHNR, FQNEAQ (reference sequence). V gave up 3 bases and J gave up 5 bases, with 16 bases separating them. This CDR3 reads CASSFGVGNGETQYF. CDR3 in DNA: TGTGCCAGCAGCTTTGGAGTGGGAAACGGGGAGACCCAGTACTTC.

This clonotype was seen ten or more times. The CDR3 loop reads CASSHPSGYSSYNEQFF. CDR3 in DNA: TGCGCCAGCAGCCACCCTAGCGGGTACAGCTCCTACAATGAGCAGTTCTTC. This chain uses TRBV4-1 with TRBJ2-1; 8 nucleotides line up with TRBD2. CDR1 and CDR2 (germline): MGHRA, YSYEKL. The CDR3 length is 17 residues. Losses at the gene ends were 3 bases for V and 0 bases for J; bases not matched to a gene: 7.

This clonotype has a count of ten or more. The V gene is TRBV7-9, the J gene TRBJ1-1; TRBD1 aligns across 7 bases. Germline assignment: CDR1 SEHNR and CDR2 FQNEAQ (reference sequence). The J segment lost 0 bases and the V segment lost 4 bases, leaving 5 bases of the junction unmatched. The CDR3 contains 15 residues. The DNA for the CDR3 is TGTGCCAGCAGCTATAACAGGGGTTTGAACACTGAAGCTTTCTTT. Its protein is CASSYNRGLNTEAFF.

This clonotype has a count of ten or more. The chain joins TRBV12-3 or TRBV12-4 to TRBJ1-2; D call uncertain. The germline V and J ends were trimmed by 5 bases and 8 bases, with 15 bases remaining between them. This CDR3 has 13 amino acids. This CDR3 is CASSHGEGTGYTF. The CDR3 DNA follows: TGTGCCAGCAGTCACGGGGAGGGAACAGGCTACACCTTC.

This clonotype was detected ten times or more. CDR3 in amino acids: CASSQDPVWTDTQYF. As DNA, the CDR3 is TGTGCCAGCAGCCAAGATCCGGTATGGACAGATACGCAGTATTTT. The rearrangement uses TRBV4-2 and TRBJ2-3; D gene uncertain. This CDR3 has 15 amino acids. Germline CDR1 and CDR2: LGHNA and YNFKEQ. Trimming took off 0 bases at V and 3 bases at J, with 10 bases between the two ends.

This clonotype was seen ten or more times. The rearrangement uses TRBV7-8 and TRBJ2-7, with unresolved D. The germline V gene has CDR1 SGHVS and CDR2 FQNEAQ. CDR3 length: 13 amino acids. V lost 2 bases and J 6 bases, leaving 11 bases between the germline ends. The CDR3 nucleotides are TGTGCCAGCAGCTTATTGGCAGGTATCGAGCAGTACTTC. Translating gives CASSLLAGIEQYF. Drawing the rest from reference TRBV7-8 and TRBJ2-7, the complete variable domain is GAGVSQSPRYKVAKRGQDVALRCDPISGHVSLFWYQQALGQGPEFLTYFQNEAQLDKSGLPSDRFFAERPEGSVSTLKIQRTQQEDSAVYLCASSLLAGIEQYFGPGTRLTVT.

This clonotype was detected ten times or more. J is TRBJ2-2 and V is TRBV27; D not certain. The CDR3 has 13 residues. Germline values: CDR1 MNHEY, CDR2 SMNVEV (reference sequence). Trimming shortened V by 2 bases and J by 5 bases, and 6 bases separated the two germline ends. CDR3 DNA: TGTGCCAGCAGTTTAGTAGGAACCGGGGAGCTGTTTTTT. Amino acids: CASSLVGTGELFF.

The table lists this clonotype with many counts. The rearrangement joins TRBV29-1 to TRBJ2-2; D is unresolved. The CDR3 is 12 amino acids. V was cut by 5 bases and J by 7 bases, with 11 bases left in between. Germline CDR1 reads SQVTM; CDR2 reads ANQGSEA. The CDR3 bases are TGCAGCGTTCTACAGCCGGACGGGGAGCTGTTTTTT. Its translation is CSVLQPDGELFF.

Many counts were recorded for this clonotype. V is TRBV29-1 and J is TRBJ2-1; no definite D call. Trimming cost V 5 bases and J 10 bases, with 21 bases left between them. Germline V CDR1 and CDR2: SQVTM, ANQGSEA. CDR3 length: 14 amino acids. The CDR3 region is CSVLGTPNTFEQFF. CDR3 DNA sequence: TGCAGCGTTCTCGGTACCCCAAACACTTTCGAGCAGTTCTTC.

The rearrangement uses TRBV4-2 and TRBJ2-7; 9 nucleotides agree with TRBD1. With 3 bases clipped from V and 6 bases from J, the junction kept 6 bases outside the gene matches. CDR3 length equals 14 residues. Germline CDR1 reads LGHNA; CDR2 reads YNFKEQ. The CDR3 coding sequence is TGTGCCAGCAGCCAGGACAGGGGACTCGGCGAGCAGTACTTC. Translated, it gives CASSQDRGLGEQYF.

This rearrangement joins TRBV7-9 to TRBJ2-1; 7 bases line up with TRBD2. Per the germline V gene, CDR1 is SEHNR and CDR2 is FQNEAQ (reference sequence). The V and J ends lost 2 bases and 8 bases, in that order; junction bases with no gene match: 9. CDR3 length equals 15 residues. The CDR3 DNA reads TGTGCCAGCAGCTTAAGTACTGGCGGGAGTTATGAGCAGTTCTTC. Translated, it gives CASSLSTGGSYEQFF.

This clonotype showed up many times. The chain joins TRBV6-5 to TRBJ2-7, with D perhaps TRBD1 (5 bases). V was cut by 0 bases and J by 2 bases, with 8 bases left in between. The length of the CDR3 is 14 residues. Germline lookup yields CDR1 MNHEY and CDR2 SVGAGI. CDR3 region: CASSYSDRAYEQYF. CDR3 nucleotide sequence: TGTGCCAGCAGTTACTCCGACAGAGCCTACGAGCAGTACTTC.